The rows below give T cell receptor beta chains drawn from one sample of a study of blood T cell repertoires in COVID-19. Sequencing used immunoSEQ multiplex PCR; TCRdb keeps in-frame clones, though not all of them. Of under 350,000 clones in the sample, more than 85% were seen once. The sample consisted of peripheral blood. The source of these receptors is a man aged 18 to 35 with active or convalescent COVID-19. Each CDR3 is given with its conserved first and last residue. The order of the fields is clone size, J gene, V gene, D gene, CDR3 DNA, CDR3 protein. A D gene is named only where the DNA matches it firmly. Size tells how often a clone was seen (once, few, many) or the class of an expanded clone, and some rows leave it out.

size: NA; J: TRBJ1-4; V: TRBV27; D: NA; DNA: TGTGCCAGCAGTTCCTACCCCGGGAGGAATGAAAAACTGTTTTTT; CDR3: CASSSYPGRNEKLFF
size: NA; J: TRBJ2-5; V: TRBV12-3/TRBV12-4; D: NA; DNA: TGTGCCAGCAGCCAGGGGCCAGCGGACCGGTACTTC; CDR3: CASSQGPADRYF
size: NA; J: TRBJ2-2; V: TRBV21-1; D: NA; DNA: TGTGCCAGCAGCAATAAGTGGGACGCTGGGGGCTCCGGGGAGCTGTTTTTT; CDR3: CASSNKWDAGGSGELFF
size: NA; J: TRBJ1-3; V: TRBV3-1/TRBV3-2; D: TRBD1; DNA: TGTGCCAGCAGCCAGGGACAGGGACCCTCTGGAAACACCATATATTTT; CDR3: CASSQGQGPSGNTIYF
size: NA; J: TRBJ2-2; V: TRBV4-1; D: TRBD1; DNA: TGCGCCAGCAGCCAATTGACAGGGGGCGTAAGCACCGGGGAGCTGTTTTTT; CDR3: CASSQLTGGVSTGELFF
size: NA; J: TRBJ2-2; V: TRBV7-9; D: TRBD1; DNA: TGTGCCAGCAGCTTAGCAGGACAGGGTATCGGGGAGCTGTTTTTT; CDR3: CASSLAGQGIGELFF
size: NA; J: TRBJ2-7; V: TRBV6-6; D: NA; DNA: TGTGCCAGCAGTCGCCTTTCGATGGCTAGCAGTCTCTCCTACGAGCAGTACTTC; CDR3: CASSRLSMASSLSYEQYF
size: NA; J: TRBJ1-2; V: TRBV6-5; D: NA; DNA: TGTGCCAGCGGGAAAGAGGAGGCTTTTTATGGCTACACCTTC; CDR3: CASGKEEAFYGYTF
size: NA; J: TRBJ2-4; V: TRBV5-1; D: NA; DNA: TGCGCCAGCAGCCTTGAACGGAACATTCAGTACTTC; CDR3: CASSLERNIQYF
size: NA; J: TRBJ1-3; V: TRBV12-3/TRBV12-4; D: NA; DNA: TGTGCCAGCAGTTTAGGGCTGAACACCATATATTTT; CDR3: CASSLGLNTIYF
size: NA; J: TRBJ2-1; V: TRBV9; D: NA; DNA: TGTGCCAGCAGCATAGGACTCGAAAATGAGCAGTTCTTC; CDR3: CASSIGLENEQFF
size: NA; J: TRBJ2-7; V: TRBV18; D: NA; DNA: TGTGCCAGCTCACCACCCGCTAGCTTAACCTACGAGCAGTACTTC; CDR3: CASSPPASLTYEQYF
size: NA; J: TRBJ1-5; V: TRBV12-5; D: NA; DNA: TGTGCTAGTGGCGGGAGATTTAGCAATCAGCCCCAGCATTTT; CDR3: CASGGRFSNQPQHF
size: NA; J: TRBJ2-3; V: TRBV9; D: TRBD2; DNA: TGTGCCAGCAGCGTCGGGACTACCTTTAAAGATACGCAGTATTTT; CDR3: CASSVGTTFKDTQYF
size: once; J: TRBJ2-3; V: TRBV3-1/TRBV3-2; D: NA; DNA: TGTGCCAGCAGCCAAGGGAGTTTAGGGGCAGATACGCAGTATTTT; CDR3: CASSQGSLGADTQYF
size: NA; J: TRBJ2-4; V: TRBV28; D: NA; DNA: TGTGCCAGCAGTCCCCAGGGCCGGAGGGACATTCAGTACTTC; CDR3: CASSPQGRRDIQYF
size: NA; J: TRBJ1-6; V: TRBV7-9; D: TRBD1; DNA: TGTGCCAGCAGCTTGCCTCCGGGACAGGGGATGTACTATAATTCACCCCTCCACTTT; CDR3: CASSLPPGQGMYYNSPLHF
size: NA; J: TRBJ1-1; V: TRBV5-8; D: TRBD1; DNA: TGTGCCAGCAGCTATCAGGGGGTGAACACTGAAGCTTTCTTT; CDR3: CASSYQGVNTEAFF
size: NA; J: TRBJ2-7; V: TRBV19; D: TRBD1; DNA: TGTGCCACCCAGACAGGGATCAACGAGCAGTACTTC; CDR3: CATQTGINEQYF
size: NA; J: TRBJ2-1; V: TRBV11-2; D: NA; DNA: TGTGCCAGCAGCTTAGGGCGGACAGTATCGTACAATGAGCAGTTCTTC; CDR3: CASSLGRTVSYNEQFF
size: once; J: TRBJ2-7; V: TRBV9; D: TRBD2; DNA: TGTGCCAGCAGCGTGGGGGAGGGGACTATGTTATACGAGCAGTACTTC; CDR3: CASSVGEGTMLYEQYF
size: NA; J: TRBJ1-3; V: TRBV19; D: NA; DNA: TGTGCCAGTAGTATTCCGGGGAGAACCATATATTTT; CDR3: CASSIPGRTIYF
size: few; J: TRBJ1-4; V: TRBV4-3; D: NA; DNA: TGCGCCAGCAGCCACCCGGGGGGAACAACTAATGAAAAACTGTTTTTT; CDR3: CASSHPGGTTNEKLFF
size: few; J: TRBJ1-3; V: TRBV7-9; D: NA; DNA: TGTGCCTGGCAAGGGGACACCTCTGGAAACACCATATATTTT; CDR3: CAWQGDTSGNTIYF
size: NA; J: TRBJ1-5; V: TRBV19; D: NA; DNA: TGTGCCAGTAGTATTTCGGGGTCAGTAGGCAATCAGCCCCAGCATTTT; CDR3: CASSISGSVGNQPQHF
size: NA; J: TRBJ2-2; V: TRBV4-3; D: NA; DNA: TGCGCCAGCAGCCAAGTTCGGGACTCCCCCGGGGAGCTGTTTTTT; CDR3: CASSQVRDSPGELFF
size: NA; J: TRBJ2-7; V: TRBV29-1; D: TRBD1; DNA: TGCAGCGTTACAGGGGGCGCTTACGAGCAGTACTTC; CDR3: CSVTGGAYEQYF
size: NA; J: TRBJ2-5; V: TRBV7-3; D: NA; DNA: TGTGCCAGCAGCTTTTCAATCGGGGAGACCCAGTACTTC; CDR3: CASSFSIGETQYF
size: NA; J: TRBJ2-3; V: TRBV4-1; D: NA; DNA: TGCGCCAGCAGCCAAGAGTCTAATACGCAGTATTTT; CDR3: CASSQESNTQYF
size: NA; J: TRBJ1-2; V: TRBV28; D: NA; DNA: TGTGCCAGCTGCACCACCCGGAAGGGAGGGGGGGACTATGGCTACACCTTC; CDR3: CASCTTRKGGGDYGYTF
size: NA; J: TRBJ1-1; V: TRBV7-9; D: NA; DNA: TGTGCCAGCAGCTTAGCGCGGGTCTGGAATCCACCACCCACTGAAGCTTTCTTT; CDR3: CASSLARVWNPPPTEAFF
size: NA; J: TRBJ2-7; V: TRBV6-5; D: NA; DNA: TGTGCCAGCAGTTACCTAAACAGGGACGAGCAGTACTTC; CDR3: CASSYLNRDEQYF
size: NA; J: TRBJ2-2; V: TRBV2; D: TRBD1; DNA: TGTGCCAGCAGGGACAGGGGTCCCGGGGAGCTGTTTTTT; CDR3: CASRDRGPGELFF
size: NA; J: TRBJ2-5; V: TRBV5-6; D: NA; DNA: TGTGCCAGCAGCCCCGGCCCAGGGTTTGAGACCCAGTACTTC; CDR3: CASSPGPGFETQYF
size: NA; J: TRBJ1-6; V: TRBV6-6; D: NA; DNA: TGTGCCAGCACATGGGGGCAGGGTTCACCCCTCCACTTT; CDR3: CASTWGQGSPLHF
size: NA; J: TRBJ2-1; V: TRBV5-4; D: TRBD2; DNA: TGTGCCAGCAGCCCGCCCTCCGGGACTAGCGGGAGGTACCATATCAATGAGCAGTTCTTC; CDR3: CASSPPSGTSGRYHINEQFF
size: NA; J: TRBJ1-5; V: TRBV18; D: NA; DNA: TGTGCCAGCTCAAACCGACAGTCCAATCAGCCCCAGCATTTT; CDR3: CASSNRQSNQPQHF
size: NA; J: TRBJ2-2; V: TRBV28; D: NA; DNA: TGTGCCAGCATGCGGGACACCGGGGAGCTGTTTTTT; CDR3: CASMRDTGELFF
size: NA; J: TRBJ1-1; V: TRBV24-1; D: TRBD1; DNA: TGTGCCACCAGTGATGACAGGGCTGAAGCTTTCTTT; CDR3: CATSDDRAEAFF
size: NA; J: TRBJ2-5; V: TRBV2; D: TRBD1; DNA: TGTGCCAGCGCTCCGGGACAGAGAGAGACCCAGTACTTC; CDR3: CASAPGQRETQYF
size: NA; J: TRBJ2-3; V: TRBV6-6; D: TRBD2; DNA: TGTGCCAGCAGGTGGCTAGCGGAGGCAGATACGCAGTATTTT; CDR3: CASRWLAEADTQYF
size: NA; J: TRBJ1-1; V: TRBV19; D: NA; DNA: TGTGCCAGTAAAAAAAGCAGGGGAGAGAACACTGAAGCTTTCTTT; CDR3: CASKKSRGENTEAFF
size: once; J: TRBJ1-6; V: TRBV4-3; D: TRBD1; DNA: TGCGCCAGCAGCCAAGCCCCCCGGGACAGGGGCATCTCACCCCTCCACTTT; CDR3: CASSQAPRDRGISPLHF
size: NA; J: TRBJ2-1; V: TRBV7-2; D: NA; DNA: TGTGCCAGCAGCTTTTCCCCTAGCAGGAATGAGCAGTTCTTC; CDR3: CASSFSPSRNEQFF
size: NA; J: TRBJ2-1; V: TRBV29-1; D: TRBD2; DNA: TGCAGCGCCTCCGGGACTAGCGGGAGAAATGAGCAGTTCTTC; CDR3: CSASGTSGRNEQFF
size: NA; J: TRBJ2-2; V: TRBV3-1/TRBV3-2; D: NA; DNA: TGTGCCAGCAGCCAAGGGGCAGGGGTCGGGGAGCTGTTTTTT; CDR3: CASSQGAGVGELFF
size: few; J: TRBJ2-2; V: TRBV2; D: NA; DNA: TGTGCCAGCAGTGACAGGGTGCGCACCGGGGAGCTGTTTTTT; CDR3: CASSDRVRTGELFF
size: NA; J: TRBJ2-3; V: TRBV3-1/TRBV3-2; D: TRBD2; DNA: TGTGCCAGCAGCCATTCTGCGGGGGGGCAGGGAGATACGCAGTATTTT; CDR3: CASSHSAGGQGDTQYF
size: NA; J: TRBJ2-1; V: TRBV19; D: NA; DNA: TGTGCCAGTAGCACAGGGTCCTGGGACAATGAGCAGTTCTTC; CDR3: CASSTGSWDNEQFF
size: NA; J: TRBJ2-7; V: TRBV12-3/TRBV12-4; D: NA; DNA: TGTGCCAGCAGTTTGACAGATACCTACGAGCAGTACTTC; CDR3: CASSLTDTYEQYF
size: NA; J: TRBJ1-1; V: TRBV30; D: NA; DNA: TGTGCCTGGACCCCACCCGACAAATACACTGAAGCTTTCTTT; CDR3: CAWTPPDKYTEAFF
size: NA; J: TRBJ1-4; V: TRBV6-5; D: NA; DNA: TGTGCCAGCAGCCCCAATGGGGCCATAGATGAAAAACTGTTTTTT; CDR3: CASSPNGAIDEKLFF
size: NA; J: TRBJ1-3; V: TRBV18; D: TRBD1; DNA: TGTGCCAGCTCACTGACCGGGACAGCAACTTACTCTGGAAACACCATATATTTT; CDR3: CASSLTGTATYSGNTIYF
size: NA; J: TRBJ2-3; V: TRBV15; D: TRBD1; DNA: TGTGCCACCAGCAGAGCGAGGGGGCACACAGATACGCAGTATTTT; CDR3: CATSRARGHTDTQYF
size: NA; J: TRBJ2-1; V: TRBV7-3; D: NA; DNA: TGTGCCAGCAGTCCTACAGGCGGGAACCGGGGTGAGCAGTTCTTC; CDR3: CASSPTGGNRGEQFF
size: NA; J: TRBJ2-5; V: TRBV5-4; D: TRBD2; DNA: TGTGCCAGCAGCTTGATGACTAGCGGAGGAGGGGAGACCCAGTACTTC; CDR3: CASSLMTSGGGETQYF
size: NA; J: TRBJ1-6; V: TRBV5-1; D: TRBD1; DNA: TGCGCCAGCAGCTTGGGACAGGGTTTTTTCTCTGGATCACCCCTCCACTTT; CDR3: CASSLGQGFFSGSPLHF
size: NA; J: TRBJ2-1; V: TRBV6-5; D: NA; DNA: TGTGCCAGCAGTTACGACAGATACAATGAGCAGTTCTTC; CDR3: CASSYDRYNEQFF
size: NA; J: TRBJ2-5; V: TRBV9; D: NA; DNA: TGTGCCAGCAGCGTGGACAGTCAAGAGACCCAGTACTTC; CDR3: CASSVDSQETQYF